A single sample is the source of the 5 T cell receptor beta chains below, sequenced in a study of cytomegalovirus exposure and HLA in healthy donors. Primers for the PCR totalled 60 Vbeta and 13 Jbeta. Data came from immunoSEQ multiplex PCR; TCRdb stores just in-frame clones and leaves some out. The table lists about 51,000 clones. The sample comprised PBMCs. These receptors were taken from a female donor in good health and CMV-seronegative.

This chain connects TRBV7-9 to TRBJ2-7; maybe TRBD2 (5 bases). The length of the CDR3 is 15 residues. CDR1 and CDR2 (germline): SEHNR, FQNEAQ (reference sequence). V lost 4 bases and J lost 2, with 15 bases in between. The CDR3 region has the DNA TGTGCCAGCAGCTCGACCCAAACCGGGGCCTACGAGCAGTACTTC. Amino acid sequence: CASSSTQTGAYEQYF.

V is TRBV30 and J is TRBJ2-7; D may be TRBD1 (6 bases). This CDR3 spans 13 amino acids. V was clipped by 1 base and J by 3 bases, with 10 bases between them. In germline, CDR1 is GTSNPN, CDR2 SVGIG (reference sequence). The CDR3 coding sequence is TGTGCCTGGAGTGCGGCAGGGGTCTACGAGCAGTACTTC. Amino acid sequence: CAWSAAGVYEQYF.

The chain is built from TRBV18 and TRBJ1-2; 10 nucleotides line up with TRBD1. CDR1 and CDR2 (germline): KGHSH, LQKENI. This CDR3 is built from 15 residues. J gave up 8 bases and V 3 bases, and 9 bases lay outside the gene matches. CDR3 amino acids: CASSPAGQGLGGYTF. CDR3 bases: TGTGCCAGCTCACCGGCGGGACAGGGGTTGGGCGGCTACACCTTC.

The chain carries TRBV5-4 and TRBJ2-5; 12 bases align to TRBD1. This CDR3 comprises 14 residues. The germline V gene encodes CDR1 SGHNT and CDR2 YYREEE (reference sequence). After removal of 0 bases from V and 11 bases from J, the junction contained 5 bases not matched to a gene. The CDR3, as DNA: TGTGCCAGCAGCTTGGAGGGGACAGGGGGCCCTCAGTACTTC. It specifies CASSLEGTGGPQYF.

This chain connects TRBV6-5 to TRBJ1-1, with D perhaps matching TRBD1 (5 bases). Trimming shortened V by 8 bases and J by 4 bases, and 14 bases separated the two germline ends. There are 13 residues in the CDR3. The germline V gene has CDR1 MNHEY and CDR2 SVGAGI. CDR3 coding DNA: TGTGCCAGCTGCCAGGGCATTAGCACTGAAGCTTTCTTT. Its protein product is CASCQGISTEAFF.